Sequencing of this T cell receptor beta chain was carried out in a study of cytomegalovirus exposure and HLA in healthy donors. The donors gave bone marrow, and they were healthy. V lost 1 base, J lost 4 bases, and 3 bases stayed unmatched. There are 14 residues in the CDR3. The germline CDR1 and CDR2 sequences are MNHEY and SMNVEV (reference sequence). The PCR made use of 60 Vbeta and 13 Jbeta primers. Sequencing used immunoSEQ multiplex PCR; TCRdb keeps in-frame clones, though not all of them. The sample shows some 200,000 clones, 60% to 85% of them seen only once. The sequence came from a girl under 18 in good health and CMV-seropositive. The genes are TRBV27 and TRBJ1-2; 7 nucleotides align to TRBD1. The sample taken for sequencing was PBMCs. The CDR3 region has the DNA TGTGCCAGCAGTTTATACAGGGGAACCTATGGCTACACCTTC. This gives the protein CASSLYRGTYGYTF.